Listed below are T cell receptor beta chains from one sample, sequenced in a study of blood T cell repertoires in COVID-19. Using immunoSEQ multiplex PCR, the repertoire was profiled, and TCRdb retains in-frame clones only, with some absent. The repertoire holds about 81,000 clones, with 85% to 90% as singletons. The source material was peripheral blood. Source of these receptors: a woman of 80 years or more with acute or convalescent COVID-19. The CDR3 runs from the conserved cysteine through the conserved F or W. Fields, in order: J gene, clone size, D gene, V gene, CDR3 length, CDR3 DNA, CDR3 protein. D genes are given only for firm matches. Only some rows state a clone size, as once, few, many or a class for expanded clones.

j_gene: TRBJ2-5
abundance: once
d_gene: -
v_gene: TRBV2
len: 13
CDR3nt: TGTGCCAGCAGTTATGAAAGGGGTGAGACCCAGTACTTC
CDR3aa: CASSYERGETQYF

j_gene: TRBJ2-2
abundance: -
d_gene: TRBD1
v_gene: TRBV6-5
len: 15
CDR3nt: TGTGCCAGCAGTCATGTAGGACAGGGGGCCGGGGAGCTGTTTTTT
CDR3aa: CASSHVGQGAGELFF

j_gene: TRBJ2-5
abundance: -
d_gene: TRBD2
v_gene: TRBV6-1
len: 19
CDR3nt: TGTGCCAGCAGTGAAGCCCTCCCGGGGGGGGCGGGAGTCGAAGAGACCCAGTACTTC
CDR3aa: CASSEALPGGAGVEETQYF

j_gene: TRBJ2-2
abundance: -
d_gene: TRBD2
v_gene: TRBV19
len: 18
CDR3nt: TGTGCCAGTAGTATTGATGGGCTAGCGGGAGTTGGGACCGGGGAGCTGTTTTTT
CDR3aa: CASSIDGLAGVGTGELFF

j_gene: TRBJ2-3
abundance: -
d_gene: TRBD1
v_gene: TRBV27
len: 16
CDR3nt: TGTGCCAGCAGTTTCCCGGGACAGGTGAACACAGATACGCAGTATTTT
CDR3aa: CASSFPGQVNTDTQYF

j_gene: TRBJ2-3
abundance: -
d_gene: -
v_gene: TRBV25-1
len: 14
CDR3nt: TGTGCCAGCAAGGATGAGCGCGGCTTTGGTACGCAGTATTTT
CDR3aa: CASKDERGFGTQYF

j_gene: TRBJ2-3
abundance: -
d_gene: TRBD2
v_gene: TRBV3-1/TRBV3-2
len: 15
CDR3nt: TGTGCCAGCAGCCAAGAATTAGCGGGGACAGATACGCAGTATTTT
CDR3aa: CASSQELAGTDTQYF

j_gene: TRBJ1-1
abundance: -
d_gene: -
v_gene: TRBV7-6
len: 16
CDR3nt: TGTGCCAGCAGCTTAGGTGCGGGATTTCTCGAGGGTGAAGCTTTCTTT
CDR3aa: CASSLGAGFLEGEAFF

j_gene: TRBJ2-2
abundance: few
d_gene: -
v_gene: TRBV7-3
len: 16
CDR3nt: TGTGCCAGCAGCCCTTCCCGGGGGGCGGGCACCGGGGAGCTGTTTTTT
CDR3aa: CASSPSRGAGTGELFF

j_gene: TRBJ1-5
abundance: -
d_gene: TRBD1
v_gene: TRBV19
len: 14
CDR3nt: TGTGCCAGTACTCGGACAGGGATTAATCAGCCCCAGCATTTT
CDR3aa: CASTRTGINQPQHF

j_gene: TRBJ2-3
abundance: -
d_gene: -
v_gene: TRBV5-4
len: 16
CDR3nt: TGTGCCAGCAGCTTGGCCAGGGGTTGGGATACAGATACGCAGTATTTT
CDR3aa: CASSLARGWDTDTQYF

j_gene: TRBJ2-3
abundance: once
d_gene: TRBD2
v_gene: TRBV7-9
len: 14
CDR3nt: TGTGCCAGCAGCAGAGCGGGAGGCACAGATACGCAGTATTTT
CDR3aa: CASSRAGGTDTQYF

j_gene: TRBJ2-2
abundance: -
d_gene: -
v_gene: TRBV9
len: 15
CDR3nt: TGTGCCAGCAGCGCTACCGGGACAAGTTACGGGGAGCTGTTTTTT
CDR3aa: CASSATGTSYGELFF

j_gene: TRBJ1-1
abundance: -
d_gene: TRBD1
v_gene: TRBV5-1
len: 14
CDR3nt: TGCGCCAGCAGCTTGTGGGGACAGATCACTGAAGCTTTCTTT
CDR3aa: CASSLWGQITEAFF

j_gene: TRBJ2-2
abundance: -
d_gene: TRBD1
v_gene: TRBV7-6
len: 14
CDR3nt: TGTGCCAGCAGTAAGGACAGGGCCACCGGGGAGCTGTTTTTT
CDR3aa: CASSKDRATGELFF

j_gene: TRBJ2-7
abundance: -
d_gene: TRBD2
v_gene: TRBV19
len: 15
CDR3nt: TGTGCCAGTAGTACCTTAGCGGGAGGAACGGGGGAGCAGTACTTC
CDR3aa: CASSTLAGGTGEQYF

j_gene: TRBJ2-2
abundance: -
d_gene: TRBD2
v_gene: TRBV7-8
len: 17
CDR3nt: TGTGCCAGCAGCTTTTATGGCGGGGGGACTTTCTCCGGGGAGCTGTTTTTT
CDR3aa: CASSFYGGGTFSGELFF

j_gene: TRBJ1-2
abundance: once
d_gene: -
v_gene: TRBV12-3/TRBV12-4
len: 13
CDR3nt: TGTGCCAGCAGTTTTTCCCTCCACTCTGGCTACACCTTC
CDR3aa: CASSFSLHSGYTF

j_gene: TRBJ2-1
abundance: -
d_gene: TRBD2
v_gene: TRBV5-4
len: 16
CDR3nt: TGTGCCAGCAGCCTGGGGGGGCTAGCGGGAGAGGATGAGCAGTTCTTC
CDR3aa: CASSLGGLAGEDEQFF

j_gene: TRBJ2-4
abundance: once
d_gene: TRBD2
v_gene: TRBV27
len: 15
CDR3nt: TGTGCCAGCAGCACTAGCGGGAGGATTTCGGACATTCAGTACTTC
CDR3aa: CASSTSGRISDIQYF

j_gene: TRBJ2-3
abundance: -
d_gene: -
v_gene: TRBV5-1
len: 14
CDR3nt: TGCGCCAGCAGCTTGGGAACAGGGCGAGATACGCAGTATTTT
CDR3aa: CASSLGTGRDTQYF

j_gene: TRBJ1-5
abundance: -
d_gene: TRBD1
v_gene: TRBV5-1
len: 14
CDR3nt: TGCGCCAGCAGCCTAGGACAGGGCACTCAGCCCCAGCATTTT
CDR3aa: CASSLGQGTQPQHF

j_gene: TRBJ2-3
abundance: -
d_gene: TRBD2
v_gene: TRBV5-1
len: 14
CDR3nt: TGCGCCAGCAGCGTTAGCGGGGGCACAGATACGCAGTATTTT
CDR3aa: CASSVSGGTDTQYF

j_gene: TRBJ2-7
abundance: -
d_gene: TRBD2
v_gene: TRBV28
len: 17
CDR3nt: TGTGCCAGCAGTTTATTGGGTAGCGGGAGTGTAAGCTACGAGCAGTACTTC
CDR3aa: CASSLLGSGSVSYEQYF

j_gene: TRBJ1-2
abundance: -
d_gene: -
v_gene: TRBV2
len: 13
CDR3nt: TGTGCCAGCAGTGAAGGTAGTCACTATGGCTACACCTTC
CDR3aa: CASSEGSHYGYTF

j_gene: TRBJ2-5
abundance: -
d_gene: -
v_gene: TRBV5-1
len: 16
CDR3nt: TGCGCCAGCAGCTTGGCGCAGGGCCGGATAGGAGAGACCCAGTACTTC
CDR3aa: CASSLAQGRIGETQYF

j_gene: TRBJ1-1
abundance: once
d_gene: -
v_gene: TRBV6-1
len: 18
CDR3nt: TGTGCCAGCACTGATTTCCTTGGAGGGGTCCTCATGAACACTGAAGCTTTCTTT
CDR3aa: CASTDFLGGVLMNTEAFF

j_gene: TRBJ2-2
abundance: -
d_gene: -
v_gene: TRBV10-3
len: 16
CDR3nt: TGTGCCATCAGTCCTCCTGGGAGGCAGGGCCCCGGGGAGCTGTTTTTT
CDR3aa: CAISPPGRQGPGELFF

j_gene: TRBJ2-3
abundance: few
d_gene: -
v_gene: TRBV27
len: 16
CDR3nt: TGTGCCAGCAGTTTATCGGGCAGTAGATCCGCAGATACGCAGTATTTT
CDR3aa: CASSLSGSRSADTQYF

j_gene: TRBJ1-2
abundance: few
d_gene: TRBD1
v_gene: TRBV14
len: 15
CDR3nt: TGTGCCAGCAGCGGAAGGACAGGGGCCCTCTATGGCTACACCTTC
CDR3aa: CASSGRTGALYGYTF

j_gene: TRBJ1-5
abundance: -
d_gene: TRBD1
v_gene: TRBV7-2
len: 14
CDR3nt: TGTGCCAGCAGCTCGGGACAGTCCAATCAGCCCCAGCATTTT
CDR3aa: CASSSGQSNQPQHF

j_gene: TRBJ1-1
abundance: -
d_gene: -
v_gene: TRBV6-5
len: 11
CDR3nt: TGTGCCAGCAGTCCAGACACTGAAGCTTTCTTT
CDR3aa: CASSPDTEAFF

j_gene: TRBJ2-1
abundance: -
d_gene: -
v_gene: TRBV27
len: 10
CDR3nt: TGTGCCAGAGAACAGGATGAGCAGTTCTTC
CDR3aa: CAREQDEQFF

j_gene: TRBJ2-3
abundance: -
d_gene: TRBD1
v_gene: TRBV5-5
len: 15
CDR3nt: TGTGCCAGCAGCTTTACAGGGGATAGCACAGATACGCAGTATTTT
CDR3aa: CASSFTGDSTDTQYF

j_gene: TRBJ2-2
abundance: -
d_gene: TRBD2
v_gene: TRBV5-1
len: 15
CDR3nt: TGCGCCAGCAGCATCGGGACTAGTCAAACCGGGGAGCTGTTTTTT
CDR3aa: CASSIGTSQTGELFF

j_gene: TRBJ2-3
abundance: few
d_gene: TRBD2
v_gene: TRBV14
len: 17
CDR3nt: TGTGCCAGCAGCCAAGATTCACTAGCGGGAGGGATAGATACGCAGTATTTT
CDR3aa: CASSQDSLAGGIDTQYF

j_gene: TRBJ2-7
abundance: -
d_gene: TRBD2
v_gene: TRBV9
len: 14
CDR3nt: TGTGCCAGCAGCGTAGAGGCGGGAGACTACGAGCAGTACTTC
CDR3aa: CASSVEAGDYEQYF

j_gene: TRBJ2-5
abundance: -
d_gene: TRBD2
v_gene: TRBV4-2
len: 17
CDR3nt: TGTGCCAGCAGCCAAGGTTTAGCGGGGGGTCTAAGGGAGACCCAGTACTTC
CDR3aa: CASSQGLAGGLRETQYF

j_gene: TRBJ2-3
abundance: -
d_gene: -
v_gene: TRBV10-1
len: 13
CDR3nt: TGCGCCACCGCAAGGGAGGAAACAGATACGCAGTATTTT
CDR3aa: CATAREETDTQYF

j_gene: TRBJ2-1
abundance: -
d_gene: TRBD1
v_gene: TRBV5-1
len: 15
CDR3nt: TGCGCCAGCAGCTTGGCCCTAGGACAGGGCAATGAGCAGTTCTTC
CDR3aa: CASSLALGQGNEQFF

j_gene: TRBJ2-5
abundance: -
d_gene: TRBD1
v_gene: TRBV25-1
len: 16
CDR3nt: TGTGCCAGCAGTGATCCTGGACAGGGGGCTGATGAGACCCAGTACTTC
CDR3aa: CASSDPGQGADETQYF

j_gene: TRBJ2-3
abundance: -
d_gene: TRBD1
v_gene: TRBV24-1
len: 16
CDR3nt: TGTGCCACCAGTGATCCTCGACAGGGGGGCACAGATACGCAGTATTTT
CDR3aa: CATSDPRQGGTDTQYF

j_gene: TRBJ2-1
abundance: -
d_gene: TRBD2
v_gene: TRBV18
len: 19
CDR3nt: TGTGCCAGCTCACCATTGGGCGAGACTAGCGGGAGGGGGATCGATGAGCAGTTCTTC
CDR3aa: CASSPLGETSGRGIDEQFF

j_gene: TRBJ2-2
abundance: -
d_gene: TRBD2
v_gene: TRBV5-4
len: 17
CDR3nt: TGTGCCAGCAGCTTGAAGTTACTAGCGGGAGGGCCCGGGGAGCTGTTTTTT
CDR3aa: CASSLKLLAGGPGELFF

j_gene: TRBJ2-7
abundance: -
d_gene: -
v_gene: TRBV19
len: 13
CDR3nt: TGTGCCAGTAGTACCGGACGGGGTTACGAGCAGTACTTC
CDR3aa: CASSTGRGYEQYF

j_gene: TRBJ1-5
abundance: -
d_gene: TRBD1
v_gene: TRBV5-1
len: 15
CDR3nt: TGCGCCAGCAGCTGGGGACAGGGCTTCAATCAGCCCCAGCATTTT
CDR3aa: CASSWGQGFNQPQHF

j_gene: TRBJ1-5
abundance: -
d_gene: -
v_gene: TRBV12-3/TRBV12-4
len: 13
CDR3nt: TGTGCCAGCAGTTTTCGGGGTTTGGAGCCCCAGCATTTT
CDR3aa: CASSFRGLEPQHF

j_gene: TRBJ1-2
abundance: -
d_gene: TRBD1
v_gene: TRBV19
len: 16
CDR3nt: TGTGCCAGTAGTATGAGACAGGGGAAGACTAACTATGGCTACACCTTC
CDR3aa: CASSMRQGKTNYGYTF

j_gene: TRBJ2-7
abundance: -
d_gene: TRBD2
v_gene: TRBV18
len: 18
CDR3nt: TGTGCCAGCTCACCACGAGGTAGGACTAGCGGGAATACAGGCGAGCAGTACTTC
CDR3aa: CASSPRGRTSGNTGEQYF

j_gene: TRBJ1-2
abundance: -
d_gene: -
v_gene: TRBV7-2
len: 13
CDR3nt: TGTGCCAGCAGCTTAGGGCAGATCTATGGCTACACCTTC
CDR3aa: CASSLGQIYGYTF

j_gene: TRBJ2-5
abundance: -
d_gene: TRBD2
v_gene: TRBV7-3
len: 15
CDR3nt: TGTGCCAGCAGCCCTCTAGCGGGAGTCGCAGAGACCCAGTACTTC
CDR3aa: CASSPLAGVAETQYF

j_gene: TRBJ2-5
abundance: once
d_gene: -
v_gene: TRBV3-1/TRBV3-2
len: 16
CDR3nt: TGTGCCAGCAGCCAAGGATGGGAGGGGGGTAGAGAGACCCAGTACTTC
CDR3aa: CASSQGWEGGRETQYF

j_gene: TRBJ2-3
abundance: -
d_gene: TRBD1
v_gene: TRBV5-6
len: 16
CDR3nt: TGTGCCAGCAGCGAGGGGACAGGGAGGCGGACAGATACGCAGTATTTT
CDR3aa: CASSEGTGRRTDTQYF